This T cell receptor beta chain was sequenced for a study of Graves' ophthalmopathy and Graves' hyperthyroidism (dated by TCRdb to the late 2010s). Broadly, across the study: Peripheral blood was collected before any treatment was given, at the time of initial diagnosis. TCR beta repertoire signatures were used to distinguish Graves' ophthalmopathy from Graves' hyperthyroidism and to predict progression to ophthalmopathy. In total, some 140 blood samples were TCR-sequenced: approximately 42 ophthalmopathy, approximately 75 hyperthyroidism and some 17 hyperthyroidism-to-ophthalmopathy patients. To explore V-J signatures distinguishing ophthalmopathy from hyperthyroidism, a discovery set of around 100 patients (roughly 45 ophthalmopathy, about 57 stable hyperthyroidism) was enrolled. For independent validation, a separate cohort was made up of some 19 hyperthyroidism patients plus 17 patients who later progressed from hyperthyroidism to ophthalmopathy. In roughly 6 hyperthyroidism patients, T-cell repertoires of thyroid tissue and blood were compared. Following sampling, methimazole starting at 30 mg daily was administered to hyperthyroidism patients, and high-dose intravenous methylprednisolone was administered to ophthalmopathy patients. The 100 discovery patients were randomly split 7:3 into training and test sets. Points the paper makes about the study in general: In validation, the model predicted ophthalmopathy progression with less than 71% sensitivity and approximately 78% specificity; some 13 predicted patients were CT-confirmed with GO in a median of approximately 6.5 months. Most expanded thyroid clonotypes with frequency above 0.001 were also detected in blood, suggesting blood repertoires may reflect the thyroid immune response. Sample size was not predetermined statistically, and investigators were not blinded to group allocation. In cross-validation, the 13-signature model distinguished ophthalmopathy from stable hyperthyroidism with 87.88% sensitivity and over 81% specificity, while in the test set the corresponding values were approximately 80% and 75%.

Measured from the cysteine to the phenylalanine, the CDR3 is 13 residues long. CDR3 DNA only is kept here, 39 bases in frame from base 1. From the germline V gene, CDR1 is SGHRS and CDR2 is YFSETQ. As for this clonotype: There is no known antigen for this receptor. The junction departs from germline at one end; a sequencing error may be responsible.

Ophthalmopathy patients had moderately to severely active disease, Clinical Activity Score of at least 3, NOSPECS grade of at least 4, and disease duration under 3 months. Patients were excluded if they had other autoimmune diseases, uncontrolled infections, pregnancy or lactation. Clinical symptoms, serum thyroxine, TRAb, thyroid ultrasound and orbital computed tomography were used for diagnosis. Using Ficoll-Paque density gradient centrifugation, PBMCs were isolated from 9.5 to 10 ml of fresh peripheral blood. Trizol reagent was used to extract the total RNA, and its quality was then checked on an Agilent 2100 Bioanalyzer. For repertoire sequencing, TCR beta CDR3 regions were amplified from RNA transcripts. A first-round RT-PCR used HTBI primers with the Qiagen OneStep RT-PCR kit, followed by a second-round multiplex PCR, size selection and purification. Libraries were sequenced paired-end with 100 bp reads on an Illumina HiSeq2000. Concerning the study's data processing: SOAPnuke was used to process the reads, throwing out any read that had adapters, had uncalled bases, had a mean Phred below 15, or lacked an exact constant-primer or identifier match. COPE v1.2.5 was used to merge high-quality paired reads. Clonotypes were defined as unique nucleotide sequences and were aligned to IMGT TRB V, D and J references using MiTCR v1.1. Analysis was restricted to V-J combinations with a frequency above 0.0001, which covered about 99% of repertoires. For each V-J combination, a TCR clonal expansion and chaos score was defined as F50 clonal expansion divided by the chaos observed in the TCRdist matrix. Welch's t-statistics and random forest were used to reduce features to more than ten V-J combinations, which were fed into a naive Bayes classifier. The similarity between thyroid and blood repertoires was quantified using the Morisita-Horn index. TCRdb passed the public sequencing reads through fastp at Q25 and MiXCR, retaining productive beta sequences. Rows with one shared CDR3 protein collapse into an entry with the most common genes and DNA. For this entry, the V and J calls and clone size follow TCRdb and not the study's own pipeline. Recorded for this sample are about 220,000 distinct CDR3 sequences; roughly 21% of them occurred a single time. The ten largest account for roughly 42% of the sample.

This TCR was sampled from a woman aged 50 to 65 with Graves' ophthalmopathy. Donor details come from another sample of the same person, matched by shared clones. The sequenced material came from peripheral blood. The chain joins TRBV5-1 to TRBJ2-5, and perhaps TRBD2 as D gene, on 5 matching bases. Here the CDR3 is given as CASNLFGKETQYF. The nucleotide sequence reads TGCGCCAGCAACTTGTTCGGGAAAGAGACCCAGTACTTC.